The next 10 T cell receptor beta chains were all read from a single sample in a study of monozygotic twins with inflammatory bowel disease (dated by TCRdb to between 2018 and 2021). Library preparation was by 5' RACE. The sequencer was an Illumina HiSeq 2500. After the reads were reprocessed by TCRdb, one entry was made per CDR3 protein sequence, with no DNA. The record for this sample contains about 160,000 distinct CDR3 sequences. The ten most abundant clones make up around 2.8% of the sample. The source material was blood. Source of these receptors: a human donor with ulcerative colitis or Crohn's disease, or a healthy co-twin of an affected twin (not recorded which).

This chain joins TRBV20-1 and TRBJ2-3; TCRdb gives TRBD2 as the D gene, but with no DNA this cannot be confirmed. Germline CDR1 DFQATT, CDR2 SNEGSKA (reference sequence). The CDR3 is made up of 16 amino acids. CDR3 residues: CSARGLAGGPADTQYF.

The rearrangement links TRBV7-9 to TRBJ2-2. CDR3 size: 14 residues. Germline V gene sequence: CDR1 SEHNR, CDR2 FQNEAQ (reference sequence). The CDR3 sequence: CASSLGPVTGELFF.

The gene calls are TRBV11-2 and TRBJ2-7; lacking DNA, the TRBD1 call made by TCRdb goes unchecked. Germline CDR1 is SGHAT and CDR2 is FQNNGV. The CDR3 runs to 16 residues. The CDR3 here is CASSIGAWGSSYEQYF.

The V call is TRBV13, the J call TRBJ1-4; TCRdb returns TRBD1, unconfirmable since there is no DNA. Germline values: CDR1 PRHDT, CDR2 FYEKMQ (reference sequence). This CDR3 has 14 amino acids. This chain's CDR3 is CASSFRGTREKLFF.

V usage is TRBV29-1 and J usage is TRBJ1-5. Germline lookup yields CDR1 SQVTM and CDR2 ANQGSEA. CDR3 length: 15 residues. The CDR3 loop reads CSVEDKAGRNQPQHF.

This sequence joins TRBV20-1 and TRBJ2-1; absent DNA, TCRdb's TRBD1 call cannot be checked. The germline V gene encodes CDR1 DFQATT and CDR2 SNEGSKA (reference sequence). The CDR3 extends over 14 amino acids. CDR3 amino acids: CSARGGSFYNEQFF.

This sequence joins TRBV14 and TRBJ1-3; TCRdb calls TRBD1, which cannot be checked without DNA. The germline V gene has CDR1 SGHDN and CDR2 FVKESK. The CDR3 covers 15 residues. CDR3 sequence: CASSKNRGSGNTIYF. The full variable domain, in which reference TRBV14 and TRBJ1-3 provide the parts outside the CDR3, is EAGVTQFPSHSVIEKGQTVTLRCDPISGHDNLYWYRRVMGKEIKFLLHFVKESKQDESGMPNNRFLAERTGGTYSTLKVQPAELEDSGVYFCASSKNRGSGNTIYFGEGSWLTVV.

This chain joins TRBV2 and TRBJ2-7. Germline V CDR1 and CDR2: SNHLY, FYNNEI. The CDR3 is 15 residues long. The CDR3 is CASSDLVDLPYEQYF.

The chain carries TRBV20-1 and TRBJ1-5; TCRdb's D call of TRBD1 is untestable without DNA. The CDR3 sequence is 13 residues long. Per germline, CDR1 DFQATT and CDR2 SNEGSKA (reference sequence). CDR3 loop: CSVVTGRNQPQHF.

The chain's CDR3 is CASSAETGHEQFF. V and J are TRBV6-1 and TRBJ2-1; the TRBD1 assignment by TCRdb is unverifiable without DNA. This CDR3 is built from 13 residues. Germline CDR1 reads MNHNS; CDR2 reads SASEGT.